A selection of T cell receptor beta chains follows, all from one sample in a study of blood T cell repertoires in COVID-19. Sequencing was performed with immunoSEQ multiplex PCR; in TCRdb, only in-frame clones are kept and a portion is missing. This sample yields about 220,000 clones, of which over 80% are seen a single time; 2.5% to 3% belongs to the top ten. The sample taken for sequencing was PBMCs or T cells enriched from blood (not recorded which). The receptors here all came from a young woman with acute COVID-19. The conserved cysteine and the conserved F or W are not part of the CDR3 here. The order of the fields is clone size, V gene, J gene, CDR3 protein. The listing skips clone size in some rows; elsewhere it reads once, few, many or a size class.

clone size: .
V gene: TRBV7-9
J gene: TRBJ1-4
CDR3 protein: ASSPGNEKLF

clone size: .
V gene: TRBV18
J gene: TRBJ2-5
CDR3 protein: ASSPQAAVGETQY

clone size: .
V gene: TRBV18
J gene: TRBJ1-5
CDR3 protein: ASSPSPGGAGQPQH

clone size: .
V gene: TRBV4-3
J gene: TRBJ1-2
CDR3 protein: ASSQDSAFYGYT

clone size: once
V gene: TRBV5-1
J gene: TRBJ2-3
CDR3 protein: ASSWGLVDDTQY

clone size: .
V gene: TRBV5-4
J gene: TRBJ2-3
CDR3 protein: ASSGGDSTDTQY

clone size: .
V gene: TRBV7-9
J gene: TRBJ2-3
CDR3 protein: ASSLRLAGGHDTQY

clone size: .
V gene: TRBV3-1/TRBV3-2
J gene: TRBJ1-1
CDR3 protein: ASSQEVATGDTEAF

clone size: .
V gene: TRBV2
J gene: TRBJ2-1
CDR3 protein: ASREMLAGVSYNEQF

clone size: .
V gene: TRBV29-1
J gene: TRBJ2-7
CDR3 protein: SVVLQERTFYEQY

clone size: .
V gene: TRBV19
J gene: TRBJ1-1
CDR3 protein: ASSIPGGEVNTEAF

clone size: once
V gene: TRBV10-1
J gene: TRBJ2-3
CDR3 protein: ASSDAGVPDTQY

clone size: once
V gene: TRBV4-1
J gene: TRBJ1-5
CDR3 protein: ASSQRGSNQPQH

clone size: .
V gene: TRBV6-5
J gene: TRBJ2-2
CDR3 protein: ASSWDRESSGELF

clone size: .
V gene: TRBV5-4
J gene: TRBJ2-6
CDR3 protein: ASSLEQVDSGANVLT

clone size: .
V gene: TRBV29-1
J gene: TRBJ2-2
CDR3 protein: SVEGGKNTGELF

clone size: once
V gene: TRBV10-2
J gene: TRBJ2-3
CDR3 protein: ASSGTSTDTQY

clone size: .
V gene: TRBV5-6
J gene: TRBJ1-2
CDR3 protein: ASSQRDRVYGYT

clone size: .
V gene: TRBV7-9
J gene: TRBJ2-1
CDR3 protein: ASSHSEKPHNEQF

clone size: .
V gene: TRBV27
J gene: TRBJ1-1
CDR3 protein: ASSLVGQNTEAF

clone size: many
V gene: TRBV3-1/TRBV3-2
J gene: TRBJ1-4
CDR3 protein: ASSQEGAGNEKLF

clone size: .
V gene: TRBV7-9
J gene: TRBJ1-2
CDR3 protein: ASSLALTSGYT

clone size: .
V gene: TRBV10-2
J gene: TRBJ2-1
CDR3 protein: ASSPGTSGASSYNEQF

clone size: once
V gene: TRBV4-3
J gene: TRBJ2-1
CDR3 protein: ASSLSGRVDHEQF

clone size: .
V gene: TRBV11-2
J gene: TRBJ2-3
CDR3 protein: ASRPGGGRDTQY

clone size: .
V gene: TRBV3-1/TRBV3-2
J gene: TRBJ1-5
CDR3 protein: ASAQGVVNQPQH

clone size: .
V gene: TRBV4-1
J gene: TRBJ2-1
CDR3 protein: ASSRPGQGAKNEQF

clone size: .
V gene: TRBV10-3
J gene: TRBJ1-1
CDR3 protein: AIMRGFGTEAF

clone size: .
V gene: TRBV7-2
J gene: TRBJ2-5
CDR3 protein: ASSLVGTSGGVKRPQY

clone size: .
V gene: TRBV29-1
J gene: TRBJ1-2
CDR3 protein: SVDGPREFGYT

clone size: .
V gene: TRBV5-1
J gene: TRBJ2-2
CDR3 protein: ASSLSDRTIGELF

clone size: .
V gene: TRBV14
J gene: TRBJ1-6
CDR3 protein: ASSQAQSVYNSPLH

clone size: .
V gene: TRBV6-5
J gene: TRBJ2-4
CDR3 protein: ASSYGQFLAKNIQY

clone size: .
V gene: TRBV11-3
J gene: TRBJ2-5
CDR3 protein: ASSTDRGETQY

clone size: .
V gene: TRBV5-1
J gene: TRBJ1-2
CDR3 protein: ASGQDINYGYT

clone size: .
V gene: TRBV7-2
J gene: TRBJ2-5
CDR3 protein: ASSSSVAGGETQY

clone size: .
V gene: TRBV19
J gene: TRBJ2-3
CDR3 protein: ASSIETVLGGGATDTQY

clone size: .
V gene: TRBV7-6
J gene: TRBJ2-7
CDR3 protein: ASSLTGTSYEQY

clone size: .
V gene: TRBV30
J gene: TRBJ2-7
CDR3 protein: AWKSMGDRHLEQY

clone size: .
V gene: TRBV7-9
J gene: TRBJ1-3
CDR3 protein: ASSRTGSGNTIY

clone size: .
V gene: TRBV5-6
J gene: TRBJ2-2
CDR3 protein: ASSLGGAGELF

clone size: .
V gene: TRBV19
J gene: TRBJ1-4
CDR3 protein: ASRWTGSNEKLF

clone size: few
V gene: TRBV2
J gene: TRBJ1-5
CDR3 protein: ASRSDRDYH

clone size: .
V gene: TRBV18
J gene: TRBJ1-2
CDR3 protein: ASSPGAGDGYT

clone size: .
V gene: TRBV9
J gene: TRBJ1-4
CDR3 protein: ASSRGGEGEKLF

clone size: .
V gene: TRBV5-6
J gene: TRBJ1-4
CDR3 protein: ASRRTESEKLF

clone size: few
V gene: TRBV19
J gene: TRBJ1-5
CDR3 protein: ASSIIWAGKNQPQH

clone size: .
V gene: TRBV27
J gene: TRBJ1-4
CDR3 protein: ASSLQGALGEKLF

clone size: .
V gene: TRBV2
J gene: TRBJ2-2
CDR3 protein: ASTDRRNTGELF

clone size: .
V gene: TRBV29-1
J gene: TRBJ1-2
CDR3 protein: SAQPPGTLDGYT

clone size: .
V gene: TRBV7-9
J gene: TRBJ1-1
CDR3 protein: ASSLGQGSTEAF

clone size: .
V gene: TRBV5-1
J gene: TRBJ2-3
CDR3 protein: ASGLTTSTDTQY

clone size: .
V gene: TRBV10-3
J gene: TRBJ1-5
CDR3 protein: AIRQGSNQPQH

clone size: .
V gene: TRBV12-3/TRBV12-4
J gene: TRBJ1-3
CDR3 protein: ASSLSGNTIY

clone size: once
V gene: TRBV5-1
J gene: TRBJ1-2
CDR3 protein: ASSFGYGYT

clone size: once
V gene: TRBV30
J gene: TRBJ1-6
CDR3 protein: AWRSAYNSPLH